The 8 T cell receptor beta chains presented below share a single source sample, sequenced in a study of cytotoxic CD8 clonotypes in ibrutinib-treated CLL. Using immunoSEQ multiplex PCR, the repertoire was profiled, and TCRdb retains in-frame clones only, with some absent. Of about 120,000 clones listed, about 50% are singletons. Sequences were derived from PBMCs, sampled after 24 months of ibrutinib treatment. These receptors were obtained from a human donor with chronic lymphocytic leukemia.

The chain joins TRBV19 to TRBJ1-2; no clear D gene. This CDR3 has 12 amino acids. Per the germline V gene, CDR1 is LNHDA and CDR2 is SQIVND (reference sequence). The V end lost 6 bases, the J end lost 3 bases, and 8 bases lay between the germline ends. The CDR3, as DNA: TGTGCCAGTAGGGGTTTGGACTATGGCTACACCTTC. Its translation is CASRGLDYGYTF.

The chain employs TRBV25-1 and TRBJ2-1; D may be TRBD1 (7 bases). Trimming took off 1 base at V and 4 bases at J, with 14 bases between the two ends. Germline loops: CDR1 MGHDK, CDR2 SYGVNS. This CDR3 comprises 16 residues. CDR3 sequence reads: CASSELAGQQYNEQFF. DNA for the CDR3: TGTGCCAGCAGTGAATTGGCGGGACAGCAATACAATGAGCAGTTCTTC.

In this sample, this clone turned up a few times. This sequence joins TRBV30 and TRBJ2-7; D may be TRBD1 or TRBD2 (5 bases each). This CDR3 contains 14 residues. Trimming removed 1 base at V and 1 base at J, with 11 bases between. Germline CDR1 reads GTSNPN; CDR2 reads SVGIG (reference sequence). CDR3 residues: CAWSGGDQSYEQYF. Here the CDR3 DNA reads TGTGCCTGGAGTGGAGGGGATCAGTCCTACGAGCAGTACTTC.

The chain combines TRBV7-2 with TRBJ1-1, with 8 bases that match TRBD1. Germline assignment: CDR1 SGHTA and CDR2 FQGNSA. V lost 6 bases and J lost 5; bases outside the gene matches: 14. The CDR3 consists of 16 residues. CDR3 bases: TGTGCCAGCAGTAATAACAGACAGGGGAAGAGGACTGAAGCTTTCTTT. As protein: CASSNNRQGKRTEAFF.

This chain joins TRBV5-1 and TRBJ2-3; TRBD2 aligns across 11 bases. Germline V gives CDR1 SGHRS, CDR2 YFSETQ. This CDR3 has 14 amino acids. V dropped 4 bases and J dropped 6; count of bases not matched to a gene: 4. The chain's CDR3 is CASSERLAGDTQYF. Written as DNA, the CDR3 is TGCGCCAGCAGCGAGCGACTAGCGGGGGATACGCAGTATTTT.

The chain links TRBV13 to TRBJ2-1; D possibly corresponds to TRBD1 (6 bases). Trimming removed 5 bases at V and 13 bases at J, with 18 bases between. This CDR3 has 13 residues. Germline V gives CDR1 PRHDT, CDR2 FYEKMQ (reference sequence). CDR3 in DNA: TGTGCCAGCAGCCCCAGCCGACAGGCTCCCCAGTTCTTC. As protein: CASSPSRQAPQFF.

The chain uses TRBV5-6 and TRBJ2-1, with a weak D call TRBD1 (5 bases). The CDR3 is 15 residues long. Germline CDR1 reads SGHDT; CDR2 reads YYEEEE. V gave up 0 bases and J gave up 0 bases, with 7 bases separating them. This CDR3 is CASSLGQPSYNEQFF. Written as DNA, the CDR3 is TGTGCCAGCAGCTTGGGACAGCCCTCCTACAATGAGCAGTTCTTC.

The chain uses TRBV6-5 and TRBJ1-5; possibly TRBD1 for D (6 bases). Trimming took 6 bases from V and 1 from J, leaving 13 bases between them. Per germline, CDR1 MNHEY and CDR2 SVGAGI. The CDR3 loop spans 15 amino acids. For the CDR3, the DNA is TGTGCCAGCAGCAAAAGGGGGGGCAGCAATCAGCCCCAGCATTTT. It codes for CASSKRGGSNQPQHF.